The 6 T cell receptor beta chains presented below share a single source sample, sequenced in a study of CD8+CD57+ T cells in acquired aplastic anemia. The use of genomic DNA as template underpinned the TCR beta VDJ and CDR3 profiling. TCRdb recomputed calls from the reads with MiXCR, one row per CDR3 protein. Of around 180,000 distinct CDR3 sequences in the sample, less than 60% were seen once. All sequencing subjects had displayed CD8+CD57+ cell expansion on flow cytometry. The sequencing input was sorted CD4+, CD8+, or CD8+CD57+ T cells (not recorded which) from PBMCs. All receptors derive from a human donor with aplastic anemia.

This clonotype was counted many times. The genes are TRBV27 and TRBJ1-1; D is possibly TRBD1 (5 bases). CDR3 length: 11 residues. Germline CDR1 and CDR2: MNHEY and SMNVEV (reference sequence). V lost 8 bases, J lost 7 bases, and 11 bases lay in between. The CDR3 DNA follows: TGTGCCAGCTCAATCGGGGGTGAAGCTTTCTTT. Protein sequence: CASSIGGEAFF.

At least ten counts were recorded for this clonotype. This chain joins TRBV7-6 and TRBJ2-5; D may match TRBD1 or TRBD2 (5 bases each). The CDR3 contains 13 residues. In germline, CDR1 is SGHVS, CDR2 FNYEAQ. Trimming shortened V by 5 bases and J by 3 bases, and 10 bases separated the two germline ends. CDR3 sequence: CASSRGVEETQYF. The CDR3 DNA is TGTGCCAGCAGCAGAGGGGTTGAAGAGACCCAGTACTTC.

J is TRBJ2-5 and V is TRBV7-6; TRBD1 agrees at 8 bases. Germline CDR1 and CDR2: SGHVS and FNYEAQ. CDR3 length equals 15 residues. The V segment lost 3 bases and the J segment 4 bases; nucleotides outside the gene matches: 7. In DNA, the CDR3 is TGTGCCAGCAGCTTGGGTCCGCAGGGGGCAGAGACCCAGTACTTC. This sequence encodes CASSLGPQGAETQYF.

The rearrangement uses TRBV15 and TRBJ2-7; D is possibly TRBD2 (5 bases). The CDR3 extends over 15 amino acids. Germline V lookup: CDR1 LNHNV, CDR2 YYDKDF (reference sequence). V was shortened by 0 bases and J by 4 bases, with 13 bases between the two germline ends. In DNA form, the CDR3 reads TGTGCCACCAGCAGAGATGAGGGATTGGTATACGAGCAGTACTTC. Amino acid sequence: CATSRDEGLVYEQYF.

This clonotype was seen ten or more times. This chain joins TRBV6-1 and TRBJ2-7; D call uncertain. Germline-derived CDR1 and CDR2 are MNHNS and SASEGT. V gave up 5 bases and J gave up 2 bases, with 10 bases separating them. The length of the CDR3 is 13 residues. CDR3 coding DNA: TGTGCCAGCAGTTTGCAGGCCACCTACGAGCAGTACTTC. Translating gives CASSLQATYEQYF.

This clonotype was observed once. The chain employs TRBV28 and TRBJ1-2; D is ambiguous. Germline CDR1 MDHEN, CDR2 SYDVKM. This CDR3 spans 13 amino acids. V was shortened by 6 bases and J by 6 bases, with 14 bases between the two germline ends. The CDR3 bases are TGTGCCAGCAGCCCGGGGAGGAAAAATGGCTACACCTTC. It encodes CASSPGRKNGYTF.